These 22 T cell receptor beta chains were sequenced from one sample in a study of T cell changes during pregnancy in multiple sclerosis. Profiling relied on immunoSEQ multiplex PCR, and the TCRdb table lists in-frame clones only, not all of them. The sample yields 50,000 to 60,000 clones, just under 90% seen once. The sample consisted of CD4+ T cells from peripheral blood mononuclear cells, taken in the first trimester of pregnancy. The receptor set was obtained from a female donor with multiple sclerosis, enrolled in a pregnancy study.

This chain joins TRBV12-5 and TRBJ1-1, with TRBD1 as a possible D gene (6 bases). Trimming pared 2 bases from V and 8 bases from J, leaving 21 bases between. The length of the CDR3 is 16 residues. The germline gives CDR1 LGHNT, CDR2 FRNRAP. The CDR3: CASGLQGSLRSSEAFF. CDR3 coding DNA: TGTGCTAGTGGTTTGCAGGGGAGTCTTAGGTCGAGCGAAGCTTTCTTT.

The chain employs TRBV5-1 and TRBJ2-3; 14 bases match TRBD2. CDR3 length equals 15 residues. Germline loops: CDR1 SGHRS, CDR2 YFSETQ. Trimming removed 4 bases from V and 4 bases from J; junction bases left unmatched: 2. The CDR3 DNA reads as TGCGCCAGCAGCAGACTAGCGGGGGGGCCAGATACGCAGTATTTT. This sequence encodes CASSRLAGGPDTQYF. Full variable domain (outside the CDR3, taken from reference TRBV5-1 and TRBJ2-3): KAGVTQTPRYLIKTRGQQVTLSCSPISGHRSVSWYQQTPGQGLQFLFEYFSETQRNKGNFPGRFSGRQFSNSRSEMNVSTLELGDSALYLCASSRLAGGPDTQYFGPGTRLTVL.

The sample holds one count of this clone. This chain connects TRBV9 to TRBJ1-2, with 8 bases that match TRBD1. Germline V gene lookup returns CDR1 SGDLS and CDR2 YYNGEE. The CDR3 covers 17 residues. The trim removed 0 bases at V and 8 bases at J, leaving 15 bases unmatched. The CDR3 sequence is CASSVGGQGQGARGYTF. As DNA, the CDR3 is TGTGCCAGCAGCGTAGGCGGTCAGGGCCAGGGGGCGCGCGGCTACACCTTC.

This chain's CDR3 is CASSQAGGQPYEQYF. The CDR3 bases are TGTGCCAGCAGCCAAGCTGGGGGACAACCCTACGAGCAGTACTTC. This sequence joins TRBV4-2 and TRBJ2-7; a possible D gene is TRBD1 (6 bases). Germline values: CDR1 LGHNA, CDR2 YNFKEQ. V was cut by 1 base and J by 2 bases, with 12 bases left in between. The CDR3 has 15 residues.

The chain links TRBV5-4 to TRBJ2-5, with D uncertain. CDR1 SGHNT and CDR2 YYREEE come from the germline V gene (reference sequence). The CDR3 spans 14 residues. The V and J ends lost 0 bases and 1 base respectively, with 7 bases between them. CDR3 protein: CASSLAPGQETQYF. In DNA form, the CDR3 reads TGTGCCAGCAGCTTGGCCCCAGGCCAAGAGACCCAGTACTTC.

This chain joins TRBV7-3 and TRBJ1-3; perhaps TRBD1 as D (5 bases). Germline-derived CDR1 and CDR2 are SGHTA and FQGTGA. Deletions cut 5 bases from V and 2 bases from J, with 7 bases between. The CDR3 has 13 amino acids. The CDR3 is CASSPDTGNTIYF. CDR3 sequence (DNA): TGTGCCAGCAGCCCGGACACTGGAAACACCATATATTTT.

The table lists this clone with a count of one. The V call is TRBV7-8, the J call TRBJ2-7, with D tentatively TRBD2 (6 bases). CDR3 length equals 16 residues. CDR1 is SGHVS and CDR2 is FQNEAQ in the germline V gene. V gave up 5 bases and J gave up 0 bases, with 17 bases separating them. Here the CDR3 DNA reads TGTGCCAGCAGCCTCTCCCTTGGGAGGAGCTCCTACGAGCAGTACTTC. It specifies CASSLSLGRSSYEQYF. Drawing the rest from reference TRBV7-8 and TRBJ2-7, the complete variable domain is GAGVSQSPRYKVAKRGQDVALRCDPISGHVSLFWYQQALGQGPEFLTYFQNEAQLDKSGLPSDRFFAERPEGSVSTLKIQRTQQEDSAVYLCASSLSLGRSSYEQYFGPGTRLTVT.

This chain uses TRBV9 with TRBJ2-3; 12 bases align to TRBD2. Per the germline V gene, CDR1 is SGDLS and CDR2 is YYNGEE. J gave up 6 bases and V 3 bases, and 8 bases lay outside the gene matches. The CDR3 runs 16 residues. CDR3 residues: CASSASGGASVDTQYF. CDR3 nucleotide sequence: TGTGCCAGCAGCGCTAGCGGGGGGGCGTCAGTGGATACGCAGTATTTT.

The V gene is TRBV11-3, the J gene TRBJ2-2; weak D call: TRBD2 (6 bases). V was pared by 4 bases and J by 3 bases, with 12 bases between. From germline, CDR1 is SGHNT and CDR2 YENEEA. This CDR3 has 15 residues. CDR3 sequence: CASSSGDVYTGELFF. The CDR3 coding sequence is TGTGCCAGCAGCTCGGGGGACGTATACACCGGGGAGCTGTTTTTT.

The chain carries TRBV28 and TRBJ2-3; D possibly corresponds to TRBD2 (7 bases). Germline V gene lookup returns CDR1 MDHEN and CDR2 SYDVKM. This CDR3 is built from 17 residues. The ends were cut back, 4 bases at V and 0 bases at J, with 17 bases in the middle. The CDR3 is CASSSTGGGLSTDTQYF. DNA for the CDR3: TGTGCCAGCAGTTCCACTGGCGGGGGCCTTAGCACAGATACGCAGTATTTT. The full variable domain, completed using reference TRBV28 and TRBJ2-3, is DVKVTQSSRYLVKRTGEKVFLECVQDMDHENMFWYRQDPGLGLRLIYFSYDVKMKEKGDIPEGYSVSREKKERFSLILESASTNQTSMYLCASSSTGGGLSTDTQYFGPGTRLTVL.

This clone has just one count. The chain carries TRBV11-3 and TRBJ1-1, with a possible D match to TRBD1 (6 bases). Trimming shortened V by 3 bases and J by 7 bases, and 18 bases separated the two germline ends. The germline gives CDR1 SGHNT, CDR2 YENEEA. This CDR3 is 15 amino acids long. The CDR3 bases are TGTGCCAGCAGCTTCCCTACAGGGTTTGGTAATGAAGCTTTCTTT. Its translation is CASSFPTGFGNEAFF.

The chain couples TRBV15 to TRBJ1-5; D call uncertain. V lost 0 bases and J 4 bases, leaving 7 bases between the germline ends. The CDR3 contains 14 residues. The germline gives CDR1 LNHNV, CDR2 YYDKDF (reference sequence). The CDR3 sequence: CATSREGFNQPQHF. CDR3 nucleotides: TGTGCCACCAGCAGAGAGGGCTTTAATCAGCCCCAGCATTTT.

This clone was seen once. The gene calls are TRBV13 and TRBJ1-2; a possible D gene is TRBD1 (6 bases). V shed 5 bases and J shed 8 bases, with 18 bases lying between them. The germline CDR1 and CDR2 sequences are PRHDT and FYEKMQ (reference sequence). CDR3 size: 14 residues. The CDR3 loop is CASSKTGGGWGYTF. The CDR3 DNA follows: TGTGCCAGCAGCAAAACGGGAGGGGGTTGGGGCTACACCTTC.

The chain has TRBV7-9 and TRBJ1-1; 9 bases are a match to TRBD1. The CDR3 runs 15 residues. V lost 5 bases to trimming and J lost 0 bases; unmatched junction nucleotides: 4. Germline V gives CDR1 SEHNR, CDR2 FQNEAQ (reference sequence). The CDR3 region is CASSPRDRVNTEAFF. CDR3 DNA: TGTGCCAGCAGCCCCAGGGACAGGGTGAACACTGAAGCTTTCTTT.

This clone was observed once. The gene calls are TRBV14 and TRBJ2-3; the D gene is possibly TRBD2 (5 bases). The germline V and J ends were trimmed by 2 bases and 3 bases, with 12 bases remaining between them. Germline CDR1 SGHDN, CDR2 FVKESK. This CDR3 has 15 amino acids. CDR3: CASSQSRRGTDTQYF. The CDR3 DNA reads TGTGCCAGCAGCCAATCGAGAAGAGGGACAGATACGCAGTATTTT. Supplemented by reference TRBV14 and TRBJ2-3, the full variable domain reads EAGVTQFPSHSVIEKGQTVTLRCDPISGHDNLYWYRRVMGKEIKFLLHFVKESKQDESGMPNNRFLAERTGGTYSTLKVQPAELEDSGVYFCASSQSRRGTDTQYFGPGTRLTVL.

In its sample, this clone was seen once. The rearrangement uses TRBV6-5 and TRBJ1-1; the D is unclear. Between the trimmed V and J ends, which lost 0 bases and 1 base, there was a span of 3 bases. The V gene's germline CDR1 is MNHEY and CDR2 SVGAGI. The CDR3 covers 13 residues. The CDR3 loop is CASSYSKNTEAFF. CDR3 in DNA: TGTGCCAGCAGTTACTCCAAGAACACTGAAGCTTTCTTT.

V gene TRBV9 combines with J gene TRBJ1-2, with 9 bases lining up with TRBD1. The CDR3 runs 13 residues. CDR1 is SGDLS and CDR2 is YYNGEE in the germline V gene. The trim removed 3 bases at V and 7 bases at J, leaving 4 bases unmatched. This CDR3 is CASSEQGASGYTF. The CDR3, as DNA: TGTGCCAGCAGCGAACAGGGGGCCAGTGGCTACACCTTC.

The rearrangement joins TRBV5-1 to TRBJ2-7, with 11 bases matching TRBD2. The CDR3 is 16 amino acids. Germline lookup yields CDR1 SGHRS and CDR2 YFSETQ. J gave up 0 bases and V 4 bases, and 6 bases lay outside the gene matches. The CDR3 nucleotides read TGCGCCAGCAGCAGAGAGACTAGCGGGAACTCCTACGAGCAGTACTTC. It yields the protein CASSRETSGNSYEQYF.

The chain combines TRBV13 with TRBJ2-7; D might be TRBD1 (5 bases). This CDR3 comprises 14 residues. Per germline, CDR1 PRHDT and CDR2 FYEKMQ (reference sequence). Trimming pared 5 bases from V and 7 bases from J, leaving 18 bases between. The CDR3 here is CASSVGHSPGEQYF. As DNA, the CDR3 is TGTGCCAGCAGCGTTGGACACTCCCCAGGGGAGCAGTACTTC.

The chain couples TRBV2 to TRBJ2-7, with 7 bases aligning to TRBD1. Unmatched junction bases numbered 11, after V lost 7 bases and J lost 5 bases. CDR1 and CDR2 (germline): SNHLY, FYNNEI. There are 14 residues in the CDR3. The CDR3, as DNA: TGTGCCAGCACTTGGGAGACAGGGTCCAACGAGCAGTACTTC. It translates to CASTWETGSNEQYF.

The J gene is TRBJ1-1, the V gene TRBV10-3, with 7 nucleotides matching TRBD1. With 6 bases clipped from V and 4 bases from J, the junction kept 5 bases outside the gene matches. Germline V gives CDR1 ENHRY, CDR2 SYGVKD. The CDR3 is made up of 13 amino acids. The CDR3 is CAISTQGSTEAFF. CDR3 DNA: TGTGCCATCAGCACACAGGGGTCCACTGAAGCTTTCTTT.

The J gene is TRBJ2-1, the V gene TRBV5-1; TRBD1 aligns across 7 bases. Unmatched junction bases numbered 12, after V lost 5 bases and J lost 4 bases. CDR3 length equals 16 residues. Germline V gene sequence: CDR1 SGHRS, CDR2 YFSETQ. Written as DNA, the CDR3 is TGCGCCAGCAGTTTTACAGGGGACCCGGATTACAATGAGCAGTTCTTC. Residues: CASSFTGDPDYNEQFF. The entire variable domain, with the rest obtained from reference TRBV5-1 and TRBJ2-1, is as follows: KAGVTQTPRYLIKTRGQQVTLSCSPISGHRSVSWYQQTPGQGLQFLFEYFSETQRNKGNFPGRFSGRQFSNSRSEMNVSTLELGDSALYLCASSFTGDPDYNEQFFGPGTRLTVL.